This TCR beta chain originates from a study of T cell repertoires in cytomegalovirus infection. With 0 bases removed from V and 6 bases from J, the gap between germline ends came to 6 bases. The CDR3 covers 13 residues. The germline V gene has CDR1 DFQATT and CDR2 SNEGSKA (reference sequence). In TCRdb, the reads were re-called with MiXCR into one record per CDR3 protein. The table lists approximately 170,000 distinct CDR3 sequences, around 14% of them singletons. The chain is built from TRBV20-1 and TRBJ1-6; a weak D match, TRBD1 (6 bases). Source material: PBMCs. This TCR was sampled from a human donor in good health (CMV status not recorded). Some clones in this sample may be carry-over from other donors' samples. The CDR3 region is CSAREGANSPLHF. Here the CDR3 DNA reads TGCAGTGCTAGAGAGGGGGCTAATTCACCCCTCCACTTT.